The 16 T cell receptor beta chains listed next were all sequenced from one sample in a study of cytomegalovirus exposure and HLA in healthy donors listed by TCRdb under 2017. The receptor library was made with the immunoSEQ multiplex PCR assay. TCRdb holds this immuneACCESS table with in-frame rearrangements only. Some clones are missing; in checked studies, unresolved V genes explain under half, and the rest has no known cause. Across this sample there are hundreds of thousands of clones, with roughly 87% seen only once. More than 1.5% of the sample goes to the ten largest clones. The sequenced material came from PBMCs. The receptors here all came from a woman aged 18-30 years in good health and CMV-seropositive.

This chain uses TRBV2 with TRBJ1-1; 9 nucleotides align to TRBD1. The germline V gene has CDR1 SNHLY and CDR2 FYNNEI. The CDR3 is 14 amino acids. Trimming removed 1 base from V and 5 bases from J; junction bases left unmatched: 2. CDR3 loop: CASSEETGGTEAFF. Written as DNA, the CDR3 is TGTGCCAGCAGTGAAGAGACAGGGGGAACTGAAGCTTTCTTT.

In this sample, this clone turned up once. V usage is TRBV9 and J usage is TRBJ2-3; D not certain. The germline V gene encodes CDR1 SGDLS and CDR2 YYNGEE. Trimming cost V 3 bases and J 3 bases, with 14 bases left between them. The CDR3 has 15 residues. CDR3 region: CASSAEARYTDTQYF. CDR3 DNA sequence: TGTGCCAGCAGCGCAGAGGCTAGGTATACAGATACGCAGTATTTT. The entire variable domain, with the rest obtained from reference TRBV9 and TRBJ2-3, is as follows: DSGVTQTPKHLITATGQRVTLRCSPRSGDLSVYWYQQSLDQGLQFLIQYYNGEERAKGNILERFSAQQFPDLHSELNLSSLELGDSALYFCASSAEARYTDTQYFGPGTRLTVL.

The V call is TRBV7-9, the J call TRBJ2-1, with no clear D. The CDR3 loop spans 12 amino acids. V lost 5 bases and J 1 base, leaving 3 bases between the germline ends. Germline V gene lookup returns CDR1 SEHNR and CDR2 FQNEAQ (reference sequence). Written as DNA, the CDR3 is TGTGCCAGCAGCGAGTCCTACAATGAGCAGTTCTTC. Translating gives CASSESYNEQFF.

V gene TRBV18 combines with J gene TRBJ2-5; 14 bases match TRBD2. CDR1 is KGHSH, CDR2 LQKENI, per germline. The CDR3 spans 17 residues. With V trimmed by 4 bases and J by 2 bases, 6 bases remained unmatched. The CDR3 sequence is CASSLGTSGSGQETQYF. In nucleotides, the CDR3 is TGTGCCAGCTCACTAGGGACTAGCGGGAGTGGGCAAGAGACCCAGTACTTC.

The J gene is TRBJ2-7, the V gene TRBV7-6; TRBD2 aligns across 8 bases. The V gene's germline CDR1 is SGHVS and CDR2 FNYEAQ. V was pared by 4 bases and J by 3 bases, with 8 bases of the junction left unmatched. The CDR3 is 15 amino acids. CDR3 nucleotides: TGTGCCAGCAGCTCCCCCCTAGCGGGTGTCTACGAGCAGTACTTC. Translating it yields CASSSPLAGVYEQYF.

The CDR3 nucleotides read TGTGCCAGGGGACAGGAAGAAGCTTTCTTT. Amino acid sequence: CARGQEEAFF. The rearrangement links TRBV19 to TRBJ1-1; 8 bases are a match to TRBD1. The CDR3 consists of 10 residues. Germline values: CDR1 LNHDA, CDR2 SQIVND (reference sequence). V lost 9 bases and J lost 8; bases outside the gene matches: 2.

V and J are TRBV27 and TRBJ2-3; D is ambiguous. This CDR3 contains 16 residues. V lost 5 bases, J lost 4 bases, and 19 bases lay in between. The V gene's germline CDR1 is MNHEY and CDR2 SMNVEV (reference sequence). The CDR3 sequence: CASSRSPSRKADTQYF. DNA for the CDR3: TGTGCCAGCAGTCGTAGCCCCTCTAGGAAGGCAGATACGCAGTATTTT.

J is TRBJ1-2 and V is TRBV27; 7 positions match TRBD1. With 5 bases clipped from V and 0 bases from J, the junction kept 6 bases outside the gene matches. The V gene's germline CDR1 is MNHEY and CDR2 SMNVEV (reference sequence). This CDR3 comprises 15 residues. The CDR3 DNA follows: TGTGCCAGCAGTAGCGGACAGGTCCCTAACTATGGCTACACCTTC. It encodes CASSSGQVPNYGYTF.

The chain recombines TRBV4-1 with TRBJ2-1; 11 nucleotides align to TRBD2. Trimming took 1 base from V and 5 from J; bases not matched to a gene: 7. This CDR3 comprises 17 residues. Per germline, CDR1 MGHRA and CDR2 YSYEKL. The CDR3 spells CASSQGRLAGGNNEQFF. The DNA of the CDR3 is TGCGCCAGCAGCCAAGGAAGGCTAGCGGGAGGCAACAATGAGCAGTTCTTC.

V gene TRBV9 combines with J gene TRBJ2-5, with D possibly being TRBD2 (7 bases). CDR3 length: 14 amino acids. V was cut by 3 bases and J by 5 bases, with 14 bases left in between. The germline V gene encodes CDR1 SGDLS and CDR2 YYNGEE. CDR3 loop: CASSGGGLAETQYF. CDR3 nucleotides: TGTGCCAGCAGCGGGGGGGGCCTGGCGGAGACCCAGTACTTC.

This chain connects TRBV5-8 to TRBJ2-7; D remains ambiguous. Germline-derived CDR1 and CDR2 are SGHTS and YDEGEE. Trimming left V 6 bases short and J 4 bases short, with 20 bases between. The CDR3 consists of 15 residues. The CDR3 sequence: CASTPLVKAEYEQYF. The CDR3 bases are TGTGCCAGCACCCCCCTAGTGAAGGCCGAGTACGAGCAGTACTTC. Supplemented by reference TRBV5-8 and TRBJ2-7, the full variable domain reads EAGVTQSPTHLIKTRGQQATLRCSPISGHTSVYWYQQALGLGLQFLLWYDEGEERNRGNFPPRFSGRQFPNYSSELNVNALELEDSALYLCASTPLVKAEYEQYFGPGTRLTVT.

This clone has just a few counts. This chain connects TRBV30 to TRBJ2-2; D ambiguous. The CDR3 totals 13 residues. Germline V gene lookup returns CDR1 GTSNPN and CDR2 SVGIG (reference sequence). V shed 5 bases and J shed 6 bases, with 13 bases lying between them. The CDR3, as DNA: TGTGCCTGGGGGCTGACGTCTCCCGGGGAGCTGTTTTTT. This encodes CAWGLTSPGELFF.

The rearrangement uses TRBV7-3 and TRBJ2-1; D may be TRBD1 (6 bases). The CDR3 totals 12 residues. Per the germline V gene, CDR1 is SGHTA and CDR2 is FQGTGA. Trimming stripped 5 bases from V and 4 bases from J, with 6 bases between. CDR3 in amino acids: CASSGTYNEQFF. The CDR3 nucleotides read TGTGCCAGCAGCGGGACATACAATGAGCAGTTCTTC. The whole variable domain, filled in from reference TRBV7-3 and TRBJ2-1, reads GAGVSQTPSNKVTEKGKYVELRCDPISGHTALYWYRQSLGQGPEFLIYFQGTGAADDSGLPNDRFFAVRPEGSVSTLKIQRTERGDSAVYLCASSGTYNEQFFGPGTRLTVL.

The CDR3 DNA follows: TGTGCCAGCAGCTTAGAGGGGACTAGCGGGAGTGCTACGCAGTATTTT. Its translation: CASSLEGTSGSATQYF. The chain has TRBV7-3 and TRBJ2-3, with 14 bases aligning to TRBD2. The V segment lost 2 bases and the J segment 8 bases; nucleotides outside the gene matches: 6. The CDR3 length is 16 residues. Looked up from germline, CDR1 is SGHTA and CDR2 is FQGTGA.

This chain uses TRBV4-1 with TRBJ1-3; weak D call: TRBD1 (5 bases). CDR3 length: 17 residues. Between the trimmed V and J ends, which lost 4 bases and 4 bases, there was a span of 20 bases. Germline V lookup: CDR1 MGHRA, CDR2 YSYEKL. The CDR3 nucleotides are TGCGCCAGCAGCCGCCAAACGGTGAAGGGGCCAGGAAACACCATATATTTT. It specifies CASSRQTVKGPGNTIYF.

This chain joins TRBV5-6 and TRBJ2-7; 7 nucleotides agree with TRBD2. CDR1 is SGHDT and CDR2 is YYEEEE in the germline V gene. The CDR3 loop spans 15 amino acids. The V gene end was trimmed by 7 bases and the J gene end by 3 bases; junction bases not matched to a gene: 13. CDR3 sequence (DNA): TGTGCCAGCTCCCTGGGAGGGGTTAGTCTCTACGAGCAGTACTTC. Translation: CASSLGGVSLYEQYF.